The TCR beta chain described here comes from a study of cytomegalovirus exposure and HLA in healthy donors. With 60 Vbeta and 13 Jbeta primers, the PCR was carried out. The repertoire was sequenced with immunoSEQ multiplex PCR; TCRdb's copy has only in-frame clones and lacks some. This sample's clone table lists fewer than 250,000 clones. Germline-derived CDR1 and CDR2 are SEHNR and FQNEAQ (reference sequence). This CDR3 is 15 amino acids long. V trimming: 6 bases; J trimming: 3 bases; junction bases outside the gene matches: 8. The TCR sequence derives from a woman aged 25-40 years in good health and CMV-seropositive. The material sequenced was PBMCs. The V call is TRBV7-9, the J call TRBJ1-3; TRBD1 matches 7 bases. CDR3 in DNA: TGTGCCAGCAGTTTTCACAGGGGCCGTGGAAACACCATATATTTT. Protein product: CASSFHRGRGNTIYF.